Each of the 12 T cell receptor beta chains below was sequenced from the same sample in a study of blood T cell repertoires in COVID-19. TCRdb's table, derived via immunoSEQ multiplex PCR, lists solely in-frame clones and lacks some. The sample lists some 270,000 clones, approximately 85% occurring once. Sample: peripheral blood. The receptors here all came from a human donor with COVID-19, enrolled during active disease. The donor label of this sample is uncertain.

This chain uses TRBV18 with TRBJ1-1; no clear D. This CDR3 region has 14 residues. Per the germline V gene, CDR1 is KGHSH and CDR2 is LQKENI. The germline V and J ends were trimmed by 6 bases and 10 bases, with 21 bases remaining between them. The CDR3, as DNA: TGTGCCAGCTCGACGGCGGGAACCTCCGAGGGAGCTTTCTTT. It specifies CASSTAGTSEGAFF.

The chain couples TRBV12-3 or TRBV12-4 to TRBJ1-2; D is ambiguous. The CDR3 loop spans 13 amino acids. V lost 6 bases and J 2 bases, leaving 10 bases between the germline ends. CDR3 protein: CASSPSWNYGYTF. CDR3 DNA sequence: TGTGCCAGCAGCCCGAGTTGGAACTATGGCTACACCTTC.

This sequence joins TRBV5-1 and TRBJ2-7; 11 bases agree with TRBD1. There are 15 residues in the CDR3. Per germline, CDR1 SGHRS and CDR2 YFSETQ. The junction had 10 bases not matched to a gene; V was cut back by 4 bases and J by 7 bases. CDR3 DNA sequence: TGCGCCAGCAGCCCCGGGACAGGGGGTTTTTGGGAGCAGTACTTC. This gives the protein CASSPGTGGFWEQYF.

V usage is TRBV2 and J usage is TRBJ2-5; D remains unclear. This CDR3 region has 16 residues. CDR1 and CDR2 (germline): SNHLY, FYNNEI. Trimming shortened V by 4 bases and J by 1 base, and 16 bases separated the two germline ends. Written as DNA, the CDR3 is TGTGCCAGCAGTGGAGGTGCCCTCGCTATCCAAGAGACCCAGTACTTC. It yields the protein CASSGGALAIQETQYF.

This clone appeared a few times. V usage is TRBV19 and J usage is TRBJ1-3; D perhaps matches TRBD1 (6 bases). The CDR3 has 15 amino acids. CDR1 LNHDA and CDR2 SQIVND come from the germline V gene (reference sequence). The V and J ends lost 5 bases and 0 bases respectively, with 11 bases between them. Here the CDR3 reads CASSQDSSSGNTIYF. CDR3 nucleotide sequence: TGTGCCAGTAGTCAGGACAGTAGCTCTGGAAACACCATATATTTT. Using reference TRBV19 and TRBJ1-3 for the parts outside the CDR3, the full variable domain is DGGITQSPKYLFRKEGQNVTLSCEQNLNHDAMYWYRQDPGQGLRLIYYSQIVNDFQKGDIAEGYSVSREKKESFPLTVTSAQKNPTAFYLCASSQDSSSGNTIYFGEGSWLTVV.

V gene TRBV18 combines with J gene TRBJ2-7; 9 positions agree with TRBD1. V was pared by 2 bases and J by 0 bases, with 5 bases of the junction left unmatched. Germline-derived CDR1 and CDR2 are KGHSH and LQKENI. The CDR3 has 16 amino acids. The CDR3, as DNA: TGTGCCAGCTCACCAATAGGGGGACAGGGCTCCTACGAGCAGTACTTC. This encodes CASSPIGGQGSYEQYF.

This chain connects TRBV28 to TRBJ2-7, with TRBD2 matching 12 bases. Trimming removed 5 bases from V and 3 bases from J; junction bases left unmatched: 11. The CDR3 has 17 residues. CDR1 and CDR2 (germline): MDHEN, SYDVKM. The CDR3 DNA reads TGTGCCAGCAGTCCACCGCCAACTAGCGGGAGGATCTACGAGCAGTACTTC. Its translation is CASSPPPTSGRIYEQYF.

V and J are TRBV27 and TRBJ2-2; 13 nucleotides match TRBD2. From germline, CDR1 is MNHEY and CDR2 SMNVEV (reference sequence). The V and J ends lost 2 bases and 4 bases, in that order; junction bases with no gene match: 4. This CDR3 comprises 17 residues. The CDR3 loop is CASSLGRLAGGTGELFF. The CDR3 DNA reads as TGTGCCAGCAGTTTAGGCCGACTAGCGGGAGGCACCGGGGAGCTGTTTTTT.

The chain links TRBV6-5 to TRBJ2-7, with TRBD1 identical over 11 bases. V lost 6 bases to trimming and J lost 7 bases; unmatched junction nucleotides: 8. Per the germline V gene, CDR1 is MNHEY and CDR2 is SVGAGI. This CDR3 is built from 14 residues. Here the CDR3 DNA reads TGTGCCAGCAGCCGCGGACAGGGGGCAGGGGAGCAGTACTTC. This translates into CASSRGQGAGEQYF.

V gene TRBV18 combines with J gene TRBJ2-4; no reliable D call. Germline V gene data show CDR1 as KGHSH and CDR2 as LQKENI. This CDR3 is built from 19 residues. Trimming took 0 bases from V and 0 from J, leaving 18 bases between them. The CDR3 nucleotides are TGTGCCAGCTCACCACCTACCTTAGAGCGTAGACTAGCCAAAAACATTCAGTACTTC. Encoded protein: CASSPPTLERRLAKNIQYF.

The rearrangement uses TRBV19 and TRBJ1-5; the D gene is possibly TRBD1 (6 bases). Germline lookup yields CDR1 LNHDA and CDR2 SQIVND (reference sequence). Trimming stripped 5 bases from V and 9 bases from J, with 20 bases between. This CDR3 region has 15 residues. CDR3 bases: TGTGCCAGTAGTCCCCTGGTGGGGGCACTTGGGCCCCAGCATTTT. Translating gives CASSPLVGALGPQHF.

The rearrangement joins TRBV5-1 to TRBJ1-5; 10 nucleotides agree with TRBD1. The V segment lost 6 bases and the J segment 2 bases; nucleotides outside the gene matches: 11. The germline V gene has CDR1 SGHRS and CDR2 YFSETQ. This CDR3 region has 17 residues. The DNA of the CDR3 is TGCGCCAGCATTCGGGACAGGGGAAAGAGGGGCAATCAGCCCCAGCATTTT. Its protein is CASIRDRGKRGNQPQHF.